This entry describes one T cell receptor beta chain. This CDR3 spans 16 amino acids. Germline CDR1 reads WNHNN; CDR2 reads SYGVQD (reference sequence). After removal of 8 bases from V and 6 bases from J, the junction contained 10 bases not matched to a gene. This sample was included in a study of blood T cell repertoires in COVID-19. Method: immunoSEQ multiplex PCR; TCRdb's copy keeps in-frame clones and lacks some. The sample carries about 74,000 clones, 88% recorded once. Sequences were obtained from peripheral blood. This chain links TRBV10-1 with TRBJ2-2; 12 bases line up with TRBD2. The TCR originated in a woman of 80 years or more with acute or convalescent COVID-19. The CDR3 region is CASAAQLAGGPGELFF. DNA for the CDR3: TGCGCCAGCGCTGCCCAACTAGCGGGAGGTCCCGGGGAGCTGTTTTTT.